The 24 T cell receptor beta chains given below trace back to one sample, sequenced in a study of siplizumab effects on memory and regulatory T cells. TCRdb's table, derived via immunoSEQ multiplex PCR, lists solely in-frame clones and lacks some. Found here are just over 60,000 clones, less than 80% of them singletons; the top ten hold about 0.42%. The sequencing sample was made of memory CD4+ T cells sorted from blood. The receptors here all came from a human donor in good health.

The V and J genes are TRBV27 and TRBJ2-1; D not certain. The CDR3 is made up of 11 amino acids. V was clipped by 6 bases and J by 3 bases, with 3 bases between them. Germline CDR1 and CDR2: MNHEY and SMNVEV (reference sequence). The CDR3: CASRVYNEQFF. The DNA for the CDR3 is TGTGCCAGCAGGGTCTACAATGAGCAGTTCTTC.

This clone has only one observation. The V call is TRBV19, the J call TRBJ2-2; D perhaps matches TRBD2 (5 bases). CDR1 is LNHDA and CDR2 is SQIVND in the germline V gene (reference sequence). Trimming cost V 3 bases and J 1 base, with 12 bases left between them. This CDR3 region has 16 residues. CDR3 protein: CASSILEGQNTGELFF. The CDR3 nucleotides are TGTGCCAGTAGTATCTTAGAGGGCCAGAACACCGGGGAGCTGTTTTTT.

This clone was counted between two and nine times. The chain couples TRBV6-1 to TRBJ1-2; possible D gene TRBD1, 6 bases. The germline V gene has CDR1 MNHNS and CDR2 SASEGT. Trimming stripped 7 bases from V and 7 bases from J, with 16 bases between. This CDR3 has 13 amino acids. The CDR3 region has the DNA TGTGCCAGCACCAACCAGGGGTATATTGGCTACACCTTC. Amino acid sequence: CASTNQGYIGYTF.

The V and J genes are TRBV10-2 and TRBJ2-2; D ambiguous. The V end lost 3 bases, the J end lost 8 bases, and 10 bases lay between the germline ends. Germline V lookup: CDR1 WSHSY, CDR2 SAAADI. The CDR3 consists of 13 residues. The CDR3 DNA sequence: TGCGCCAGCAGTGAATGGGCCGCAGGGGAGCTGTTTTTT. This sequence encodes CASSEWAAGELFF.

The CDR3 DNA reads as TGCGCCAGCAGCCGCACAAAGAACGGCGACACTGAAGCTTTCTTT. Translated, it gives CASSRTKNGDTEAFF. The J gene is TRBJ1-1, the V gene TRBV4-1; D is uncertain. Germline CDR1 is MGHRA and CDR2 is YSYEKL. V was clipped by 4 bases and J by 3 bases, with 15 bases between them. The CDR3 extends over 15 amino acids.

V is TRBV5-1 and J is TRBJ1-6; unclear D gene. The CDR3 runs 16 residues. Germline assignment: CDR1 SGHRS and CDR2 YFSETQ. Trimming removed 5 bases from V and 0 bases from J, with 12 bases in between. CDR3 DNA sequence: TGCGCCAGCAGGGCTGAGTTAGGCTCCTATAATTCACCCCTCCACTTT. This encodes CASRAELGSYNSPLHF.

The chain employs TRBV6-1 and TRBJ1-2; D might be TRBD1 (6 bases). Germline assignment: CDR1 MNHNS and CDR2 SASEGT. V was shortened by 7 bases and J by 1 base, with 16 bases between the two germline ends. CDR3 length: 15 amino acids. The CDR3 sequence: CASNLSGGINYGYTF. CDR3 coding DNA: TGTGCCAGCAACCTTTCGGGGGGCATTAACTATGGCTACACCTTC.

J is TRBJ2-1 and V is TRBV12-5; 9 nucleotides line up with TRBD1. Germline V gives CDR1 LGHNT, CDR2 FRNRAP. The V gene end was trimmed by 6 bases and the J gene end by 10 bases; junction bases not matched to a gene: 7. The CDR3 is 13 amino acids. In DNA form, the CDR3 reads TGTGCTAGTGGGACAGGGGGTGGCTTCGAGCAGTTCTTC. Encoded protein: CASGTGGGFEQFF.

The genes are TRBV28 and TRBJ2-5; D unresolved. Looked up from germline, CDR1 is MDHEN and CDR2 is SYDVKM. This CDR3 region has 14 residues. V shed 8 bases and J shed 1 base, with 14 bases lying between them. The CDR3 here is CASAPSKGQETQYF. The CDR3 DNA is TGTGCCAGCGCCCCGAGTAAGGGCCAAGAGACCCAGTACTTC. The full variable domain, in which reference TRBV28 and TRBJ2-5 provide the parts outside the CDR3, is DVKVTQSSRYLVKRTGEKVFLECVQDMDHENMFWYRQDPGLGLRLIYFSYDVKMKEKGDIPEGYSVSREKKERFSLILESASTNQTSMYLCASAPSKGQETQYFGPGTRLLVL.

This chain uses TRBV28 with TRBJ2-7; D is perhaps TRBD1 (5 bases). The CDR3 covers 15 residues. Trimming pared 4 bases from V and 2 bases from J, leaving 15 bases between. Germline V gives CDR1 MDHEN, CDR2 SYDVKM. The CDR3 here is CASSYQGHNPYEQYF. As DNA, the CDR3 is TGTGCCAGCAGTTACCAAGGACACAATCCCTACGAGCAGTACTTC.

V usage is TRBV15 and J usage is TRBJ1-5; D uncertain. Deletions cut 0 bases from V and 1 base from J, with 10 bases between. Germline lookup yields CDR1 LNHNV and CDR2 YYDKDF (reference sequence). This CDR3 is built from 16 residues. CDR3 sequence: CATSRDRALSNQPQHF. The CDR3 nucleotides are TGTGCCACCAGCAGAGATCGTGCACTGAGCAATCAGCCCCAGCATTTT.

The chain has TRBV28 and TRBJ1-2; tentatively, D is TRBD1 (5 bases). The ends were cut back, 6 bases at V and 3 bases at J, with 11 bases in the middle. This CDR3 contains 13 residues. Germline CDR1 is MDHEN and CDR2 is SYDVKM. CDR3 in amino acids: CASRPGTDYGYTF. Here the CDR3 DNA reads TGTGCCAGCAGACCCGGGACGGACTATGGCTACACCTTC.

The J gene is TRBJ1-1, the V gene TRBV5-1; D perhaps matches TRBD1 (6 bases). Germline V gene data show CDR1 as SGHRS and CDR2 as YFSETQ. The CDR3 extends over 14 amino acids. V was pared by 4 bases and J by 6 bases, with 16 bases between. The CDR3 DNA reads TGCGCCAGCAGCAGTCAGGGGTTGGAAGCTGAAGCTTTCTTT. It translates to CASSSQGLEAEAFF.

The chain links TRBV27 to TRBJ1-5; TRBD1 might be the D (6 bases). The CDR3 has 14 residues. Deletions cut 5 bases from V and 4 bases from J, with 12 bases between. CDR1 and CDR2 from the germline V gene are MNHEY and SMNVEV (reference sequence). The CDR3 protein is CASSQGRGNQPQHF. The CDR3 nucleotides read TGTGCCAGCAGTCAGGGAAGGGGGAATCAGCCCCAGCATTTT.

The chain uses TRBV5-5 and TRBJ1-4; D gene ambiguous. The CDR3 is 15 amino acids. Germline V gene sequence: CDR1 SGHKS, CDR2 YYEKEE (reference sequence). V lost 3 bases and J lost 8, with 17 bases in between. The CDR3 sequence is CASSSRGSVSEKLFF. The CDR3 nucleotides read TGTGCCAGCAGCTCCCGGGGTTCCGTTTCCGAAAAACTGTTTTTT.

This clone has a single count. CDR3 region: CASSNDPSRGGNYGYTF. The CDR3 DNA reads as TGTGCCAGCAGTAACGACCCTTCCCGAGGGGGTAACTATGGCTACACCTTC. The chain couples TRBV27 to TRBJ1-2; D possibly corresponds to TRBD1 (6 bases). The germline CDR1 and CDR2 sequences are MNHEY and SMNVEV (reference sequence). The CDR3 has 17 residues. V was clipped by 5 bases and J by 1 base, with 20 bases between them.

This chain connects TRBV5-6 to TRBJ1-6; D call uncertain. The germline V and J ends were trimmed by 2 bases and 9 bases, with 15 bases remaining between them. Germline V gene sequence: CDR1 SGHDT, CDR2 YYEEEE. CDR3 length equals 15 residues. This CDR3 is CASSLGIASSSPLHF. In DNA, the CDR3 is TGTGCCAGCAGCTTAGGCATAGCCTCTTCTTCACCCCTCCACTTT.

The chain carries TRBV12-2 and TRBJ1-2; the table's D call of TRBD1 was not tested on the DNA. TRBV12-2 is labeled a pseudogene. The CDR3 length is 14 residues. Here the CDR3 reads CASRLGNQGDGYTF. In DNA, the CDR3 is TGTGCAAGTCGCTTAGGGAACCAGGGGGATGGCTACACCTTC.

The V and J genes are TRBV6-5 and TRBJ1-5; no definite D call. This CDR3 spans 14 amino acids. CDR1 is MNHEY, CDR2 SVGAGI, per germline. Trimming shortened V by 5 bases and J by 0 bases, and 8 bases separated the two germline ends. The CDR3 DNA follows: TGTGCCAGCAGTGAACATAGTAGCAATCAGCCCCAGCATTTT. Translating it yields CASSEHSSNQPQHF.

The rearrangement links TRBV6-5 to TRBJ2-7; D uncertain. V lost 0 bases, J lost 4 bases, and 4 bases lay in between. In germline, CDR1 is MNHEY, CDR2 SVGAGI. CDR3 length: 12 residues. The CDR3 bases are TGTGCCAGCAGTTACTCCGCTTACGAGCAGTACTTC. Its translation: CASSYSAYEQYF.

The CDR3 coding sequence is TGTGCCAGCAGCGCGGGGGGCCGCACAGATACGCAGTATTTT. Its translation: CASSAGGRTDTQYF. This chain connects TRBV5-4 to TRBJ2-3; TRBD2 aligns across 8 bases. With 4 bases clipped from V and 1 base from J, the junction kept 2 bases outside the gene matches. Germline CDR1 is SGHNT and CDR2 is YYREEE (reference sequence). The CDR3 contains 14 residues.

In its sample, this clone was seen a few times. The CDR3, as DNA: TGTGCCAGCAGCTTACGAGGGGGACAGCCTAATTCACCCCTCCACTTT. It codes for CASSLRGGQPNSPLHF. The chain employs TRBV7-3 and TRBJ1-6; the match to TRBD1 covers 7 bases. The V gene end was trimmed by 2 bases and the J gene end by 6 bases; junction bases not matched to a gene: 7. The length of the CDR3 is 16 residues. CDR1 SGHTA and CDR2 FQGTGA come from the germline V gene.

The chain uses TRBV19 and TRBJ2-5; D might be TRBD1 (6 bases). Germline loops: CDR1 LNHDA, CDR2 SQIVND (reference sequence). Trimming cost V 3 bases and J 1 base, with 9 bases left between them. The CDR3 is made up of 14 amino acids. Written as DNA, the CDR3 is TGTGCCAGTAGTATTGGGGGCGGCCAAGAGACCCAGTACTTC. Encoded protein: CASSIGGGQETQYF.

J is TRBJ1-6 and V is TRBV10-3; D uncertain. The germline V gene encodes CDR1 ENHRY and CDR2 SYGVKD. The CDR3 covers 12 residues. V was cut by 6 bases and J by 10 bases, with 10 bases left in between. CDR3 DNA sequence: TGTGCCATCAGGGAGGAAGGGTCACCCCTCCACTTT. It codes for CAIREEGSPLHF.